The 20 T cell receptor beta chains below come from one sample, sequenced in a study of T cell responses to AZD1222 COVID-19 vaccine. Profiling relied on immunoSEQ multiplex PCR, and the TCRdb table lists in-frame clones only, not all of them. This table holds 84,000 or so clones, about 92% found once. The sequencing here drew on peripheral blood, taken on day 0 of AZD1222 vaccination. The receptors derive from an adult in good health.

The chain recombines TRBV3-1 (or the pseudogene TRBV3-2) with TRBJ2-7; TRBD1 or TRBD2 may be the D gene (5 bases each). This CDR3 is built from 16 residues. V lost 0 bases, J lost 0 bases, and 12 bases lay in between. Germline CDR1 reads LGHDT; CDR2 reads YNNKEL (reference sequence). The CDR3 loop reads CASSQEGKGSSYEQYF. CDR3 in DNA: TGTGCCAGCAGCCAAGAAGGTAAGGGGAGCTCCTACGAGCAGTACTTC.

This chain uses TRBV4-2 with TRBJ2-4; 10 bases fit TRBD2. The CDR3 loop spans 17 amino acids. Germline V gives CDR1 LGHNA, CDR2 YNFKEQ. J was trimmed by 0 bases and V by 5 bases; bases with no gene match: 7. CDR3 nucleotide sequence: TGTGCCAGCAGCGGCCTAGCGGGAGTGAAAGCCAAAAACATTCAGTACTTC. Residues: CASSGLAGVKAKNIQYF.

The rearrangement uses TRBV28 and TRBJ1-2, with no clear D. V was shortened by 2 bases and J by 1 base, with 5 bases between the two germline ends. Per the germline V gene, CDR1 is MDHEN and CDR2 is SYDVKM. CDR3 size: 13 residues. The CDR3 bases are TGTGCCAGCAGTTTACACGATAACTATGGCTACACCTTC. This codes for CASSLHDNYGYTF.

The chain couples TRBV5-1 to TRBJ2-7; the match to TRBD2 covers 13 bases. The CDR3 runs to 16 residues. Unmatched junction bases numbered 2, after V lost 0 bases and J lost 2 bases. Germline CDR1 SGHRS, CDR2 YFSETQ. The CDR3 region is CASSLGGTSGTYEQYF. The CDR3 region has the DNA TGCGCCAGCAGCTTGGGGGGGACTAGCGGGACCTACGAGCAGTACTTC.

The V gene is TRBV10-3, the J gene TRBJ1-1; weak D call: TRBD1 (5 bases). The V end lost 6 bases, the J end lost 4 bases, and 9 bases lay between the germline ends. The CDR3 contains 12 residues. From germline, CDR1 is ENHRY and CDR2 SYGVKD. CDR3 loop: CAIRGTATEAFF. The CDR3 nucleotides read TGTGCCATCAGGGGGACTGCCACTGAAGCTTTCTTT.

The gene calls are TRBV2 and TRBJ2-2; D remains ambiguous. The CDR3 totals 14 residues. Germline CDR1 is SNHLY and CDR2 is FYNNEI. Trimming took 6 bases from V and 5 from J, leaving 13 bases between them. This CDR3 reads CASRDGLGTGELFF. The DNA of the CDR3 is TGTGCCAGCAGGGATGGGCTGGGGACCGGGGAGCTGTTTTTT.

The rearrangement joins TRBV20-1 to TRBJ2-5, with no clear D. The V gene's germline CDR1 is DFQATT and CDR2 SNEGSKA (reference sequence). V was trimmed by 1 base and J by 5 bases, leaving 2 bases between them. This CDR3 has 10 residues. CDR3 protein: CSARVETQYF. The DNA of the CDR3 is TGCAGTGCTAGAGTTGAGACCCAGTACTTC.

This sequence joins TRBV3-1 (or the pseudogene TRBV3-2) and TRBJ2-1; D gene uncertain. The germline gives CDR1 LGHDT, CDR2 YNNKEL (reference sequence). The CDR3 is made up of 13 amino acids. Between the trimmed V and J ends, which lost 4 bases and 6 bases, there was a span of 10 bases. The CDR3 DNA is TGTGCCAGCAGCCCGAATAGGGTCAATGAGCAGTTCTTC. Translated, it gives CASSPNRVNEQFF.

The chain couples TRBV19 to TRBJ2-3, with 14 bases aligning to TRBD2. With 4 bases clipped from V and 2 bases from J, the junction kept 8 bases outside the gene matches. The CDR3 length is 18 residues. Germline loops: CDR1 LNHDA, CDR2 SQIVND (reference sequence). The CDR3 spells CASSNGLAGGGVTDTQYF. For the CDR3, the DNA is TGTGCCAGTAGTAACGGACTAGCGGGGGGTGGTGTCACAGATACGCAGTATTTT.

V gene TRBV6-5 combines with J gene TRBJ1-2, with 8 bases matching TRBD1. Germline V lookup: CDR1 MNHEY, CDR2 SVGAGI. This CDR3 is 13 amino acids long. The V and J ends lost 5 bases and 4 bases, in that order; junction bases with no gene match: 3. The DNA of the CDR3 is TGTGCCAGCAGTCCGACAGGGGCCTATGGCTACACCTTC. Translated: CASSPTGAYGYTF.

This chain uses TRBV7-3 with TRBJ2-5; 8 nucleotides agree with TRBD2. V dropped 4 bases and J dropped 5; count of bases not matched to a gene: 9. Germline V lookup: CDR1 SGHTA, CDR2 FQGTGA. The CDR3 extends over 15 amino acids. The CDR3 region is CASSSGLAGAETQYF. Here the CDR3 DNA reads TGTGCCAGCAGCTCCGGACTAGCCGGGGCGGAGACCCAGTACTTC.

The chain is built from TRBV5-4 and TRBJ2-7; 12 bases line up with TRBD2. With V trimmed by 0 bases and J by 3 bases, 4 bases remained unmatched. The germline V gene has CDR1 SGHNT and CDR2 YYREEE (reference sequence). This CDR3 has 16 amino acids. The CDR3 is CASSLGGTSGLYEQYF. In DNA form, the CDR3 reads TGTGCCAGCAGCTTGGGCGGGACTAGCGGGCTCTACGAGCAGTACTTC. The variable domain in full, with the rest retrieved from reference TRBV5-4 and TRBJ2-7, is ETGVTQSPTHLIKTRGQQVTLRCSSQSGHNTVSWYQQALGQGPQFIFQYYREEENGRGNFPPRFSGLQFPNYSSELNVNALELDDSALYLCASSLGGTSGLYEQYFGPGTRLTVT.

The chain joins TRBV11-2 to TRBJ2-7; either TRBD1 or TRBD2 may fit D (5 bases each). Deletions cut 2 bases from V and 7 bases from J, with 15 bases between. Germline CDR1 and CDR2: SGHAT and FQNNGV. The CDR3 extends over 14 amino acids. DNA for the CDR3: TGTGCCAGCAGCTTATCGGGACCGCTCTCTGAGCAGTACTTC. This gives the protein CASSLSGPLSEQYF.

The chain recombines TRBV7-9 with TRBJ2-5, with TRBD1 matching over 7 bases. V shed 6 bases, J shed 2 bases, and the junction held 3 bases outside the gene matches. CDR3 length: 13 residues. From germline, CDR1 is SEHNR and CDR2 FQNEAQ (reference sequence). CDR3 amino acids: CASSRDRQETQYF. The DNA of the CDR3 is TGTGCCAGCAGTCGGGACAGACAAGAGACCCAGTACTTC.

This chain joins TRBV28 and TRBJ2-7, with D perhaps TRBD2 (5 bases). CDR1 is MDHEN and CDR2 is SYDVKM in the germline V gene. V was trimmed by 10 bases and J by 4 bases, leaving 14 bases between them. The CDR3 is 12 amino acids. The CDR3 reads CATGLSGYEQYF. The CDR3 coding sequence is TGTGCCACGGGGTTGTCGGGTTACGAGCAGTACTTC.

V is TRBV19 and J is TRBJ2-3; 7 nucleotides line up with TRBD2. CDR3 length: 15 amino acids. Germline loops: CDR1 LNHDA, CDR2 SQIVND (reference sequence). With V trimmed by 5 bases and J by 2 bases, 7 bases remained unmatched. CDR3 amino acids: CASSERRGFTDTQYF. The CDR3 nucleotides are TGTGCCAGTAGTGAGAGGCGGGGGTTCACAGATACGCAGTATTTT.

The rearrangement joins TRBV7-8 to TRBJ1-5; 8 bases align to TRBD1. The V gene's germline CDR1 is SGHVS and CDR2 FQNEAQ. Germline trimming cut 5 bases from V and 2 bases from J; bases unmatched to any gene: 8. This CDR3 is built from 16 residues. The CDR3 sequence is CASSQYRGRGNQPQHF. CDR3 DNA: TGTGCCAGCAGCCAATACAGGGGGAGAGGCAATCAGCCCCAGCATTTT.

CDR3 residues: CASRGEGGPTGEQYF. CDR3 sequence (DNA): TGCGCCAGCAGGGGGGAGGGCGGCCCGACGGGCGAGCAGTACTTC. This chain uses TRBV5-1 with TRBJ2-7, with 7 nucleotides matching TRBD2. The CDR3 runs 15 residues. CDR1 and CDR2 (germline): SGHRS, YFSETQ. Trimming removed 5 bases from V and 6 bases from J; junction bases left unmatched: 14.

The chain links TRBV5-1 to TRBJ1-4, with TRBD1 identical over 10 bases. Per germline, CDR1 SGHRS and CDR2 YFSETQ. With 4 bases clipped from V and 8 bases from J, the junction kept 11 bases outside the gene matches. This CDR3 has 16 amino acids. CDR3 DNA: TGCGCCAGCAGCGGGATCGACAGGGGGCGCAGGGAAAAACTGTTTTTT. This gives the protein CASSGIDRGRREKLFF. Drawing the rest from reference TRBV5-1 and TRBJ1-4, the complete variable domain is KAGVTQTPRYLIKTRGQQVTLSCSPISGHRSVSWYQQTPGQGLQFLFEYFSETQRNKGNFPGRFSGRQFSNSRSEMNVSTLELGDSALYLCASSGIDRGRREKLFFGSGTQLSVL.

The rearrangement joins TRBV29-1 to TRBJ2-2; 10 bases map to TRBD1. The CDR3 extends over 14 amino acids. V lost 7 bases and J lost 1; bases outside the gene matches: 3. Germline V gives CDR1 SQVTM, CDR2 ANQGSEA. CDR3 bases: TGCAGCGCCGGACAGGGGGTGAACACCGGGGAGCTGTTTTTT. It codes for CSAGQGVNTGELFF.